One TCR beta chain is described in this entry. TCRdb ran MiXCR on the 5' RACE reads and lists one entry per CDR3 protein. Among fewer than 140,000 distinct CDR3 sequences listed, approximately 15% were seen once. This entry belongs to a study of T-cell memory formation after mild COVID-19. Material for sequencing was PBMCs or a T cell subset sorted from them (not recorded which). The receptor comes from an adult woman who had mild COVID-19 (a few samples of this study predate the infection). Cell type and time point are not known.

CDR3 residues: CASSLRQAMNTEAFF. DNA for the CDR3: TGTGCCAGCAGCTTACGTCAAGCGATGAACACTGAAGCTTTCTTT. The gene calls are TRBV11-3 and TRBJ1-1; D is uncertain. Germline V gene sequence: CDR1 SGHNT, CDR2 YENEEA. V was cut by 2 bases and J by 0 bases, with 10 bases left in between. CDR3 size: 15 residues.